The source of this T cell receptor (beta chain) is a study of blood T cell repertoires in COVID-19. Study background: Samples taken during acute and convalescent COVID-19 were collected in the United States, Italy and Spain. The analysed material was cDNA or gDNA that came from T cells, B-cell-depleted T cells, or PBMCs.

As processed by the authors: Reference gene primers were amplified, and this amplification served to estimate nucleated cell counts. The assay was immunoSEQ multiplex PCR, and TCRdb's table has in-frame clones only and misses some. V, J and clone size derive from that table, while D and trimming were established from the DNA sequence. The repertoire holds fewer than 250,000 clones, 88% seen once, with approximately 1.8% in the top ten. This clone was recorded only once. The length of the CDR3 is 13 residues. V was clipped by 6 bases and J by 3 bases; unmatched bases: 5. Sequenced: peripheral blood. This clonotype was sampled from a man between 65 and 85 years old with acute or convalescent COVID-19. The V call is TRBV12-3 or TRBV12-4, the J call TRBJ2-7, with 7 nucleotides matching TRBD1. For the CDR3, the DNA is TGTGCCAGCAGCCCAGACAGGGACTACGAGCAGTACTTC. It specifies CASSPDRDYEQYF.